This T cell receptor beta chain was recorded in a study of cytomegalovirus exposure and HLA in healthy donors. A multiplex PCR was run with 60 Vbeta primers and 13 Jbeta primers. Data came from immunoSEQ multiplex PCR; TCRdb stores just in-frame clones and leaves some out. The sample carries more than 100,000 clones, about 74% recorded once. Looked up from germline, CDR1 is MNHEY and CDR2 is SMNVEV (reference sequence). J was trimmed by 2 bases and V by 6 bases; bases with no gene match: 4. The CDR3 is 15 residues long. The sequenced material came from PBMCs. This receptor was taken from a woman aged 60 to 75 in good health and CMV-seronegative. The chain combines TRBV27 with TRBJ2-3, with 11 bases fitting TRBD2. CDR3 sequence (DNA): TGTGCCAGCAGAAGACTAGCGGGGAACACAGATACGCAGTATTTT. Residues: CASRRLAGNTDTQYF.